This T cell receptor beta chain was sequenced for a study of cytomegalovirus exposure and HLA in healthy donors (dated by TCRdb to about 2017). With respect to the entire study: According to an earlier analysis of several hundred of the donors, 200 million or so T cells yielded approximately 120 million unique TCR beta sequences and more than 250 Gb of sequence data. An early release covering about 600 HLA-typed donors comprised 300 to 350 gigabases of sequencing data and around 80 million unique TCR sequences. Of the 300 to 500 genotyped donors, more than 75% were placed in the genetic ancestry cluster associated with self-reported Caucasian donors. The study was designed to test whether signatures of past pathogen exposure could be identified by cataloging public T cell receptors. The study profiled the T cell repertoires of about 640 subjects by immunosequencing and related them to cytomegalovirus serostatus. Besides the first cohort of more than 650 subjects, a separate validation cohort made up of about 120 different subjects was used. High-throughput TCR immunosequencing, statistical association of individual TCRs with disease status, and machine learning were combined to predict cytomegalovirus infection status. To study patterns of TCR occurrence, a later analysis re-analyzed previously published TCR beta repertoires from 666 donors and added high-resolution HLA genotyping. Rather than drawing on any new phenotypic data, the later analysis identified candidate immune exposures from TCR beta sequences and the way those sequences occurred across donors. In an earlier analysis of 500 to 650 of the donors, high-throughput TCR beta sequencing was used to judge whether each TCR beta V gene segment behaved as functional or pseudogenic. Donor age, sex, ethnicity and CMV serostatus were collected together with the repertoire data. A later genetic analysis took genome-wide SNP genotypes for about 55% of the 666 donors and used that subset as a discovery cohort. Every discovery cohort repertoire had been produced on one sequencing platform. Class I and class II HLA loci were covered by the typing at four-digit resolution. The number of typed donors differed by locus: roughly 629-630 for A, B, C, DRB1 and DQB1; 522 for DQA1; about 600 for DPA1; and around 450 for DPB1. A handful of DR-DQ haplotypes were handled as single units for association and clustering because linkage in the cohort was strong. Among over 350 genotyped donors of the cohort, an average of 235,054 unique TCR beta nucleotide sequences were sequenced per donor, roughly 20% of them non-productive. Study-level results and caveats: A group of highly shared sequence variants was considered likely to be a technical artifact of the sequencing pipeline. Specific HLA alleles were associated with 15,000 to 20,000 TCR beta sequences at a false discovery rate of 0.05 in a later analysis. The authors suggested that the approach could potentially be generalized to other disease states and immunological phenotypes. In a later genetic analysis, a missense DCLRE1C variant was associated with V-gene and J-gene trimming of TCR beta chains, and the association was replicated in an independent cohort. Three of the identified cytomegalovirus-associated TCR beta chains were confirmed in vitro to be specific for cytomegalovirus antigens. In the study, roughly 160 TCR beta chains were listed as associated with cytomegalovirus. In a later analysis, HLA-associated TCR beta chains showed more clonal expansion and lower generation probabilities than non-associated chains that were equally common. Because the 87-base-pair reads could not distinguish some IMGT-functional V segments, including TRBV6-2 and TRBV6-3, those segments were excluded. A later genetic analysis reported fewer N-insertions in productive TCRs among donors in an Asian-associated ancestry cluster than the approximately 670-donor mean. The presence/absence analyses assumed that sequencing depth was roughly uniform across donors, and that assumption may not be true. In an earlier analysis of 587 of the donors, most TCR beta V segments appeared in productive rearrangements about 87% or about 30% of the time, broadly matching IMGT annotations. According to a later analysis, most CMV-associated TCR beta chains appeared to be HLA-restricted, and the HLA associations seemed to be driven largely by CMV exposure. Linkage disequilibrium might explain the correlated functional status among segregating V segments, but an unknown experimental factor could not be ruled out. Across donors, most TCR sequences were observed very rarely, whereas some public TCRs were present in many individuals. The earlier analysis of nearly 600 of the donors excluded some 15 rarely observed V segments, including chromosome 9 orphons, because counts were too low. Because HLA typing was missing for some donors at each locus, association tests included only the typed subset. In a later analysis, TCR association rates were found to vary across HLA loci, with the most associated TCRs seen for DRB1 alleles and the fewest for HLA-C alleles. When HLA alleles, especially DR and DQ, strongly co-occurred, attributing TCR associations to individual alleles was difficult. For the cohort, immune exposure information was limited to CMV serostatus. Several of the top co-occurrence clusters appeared to be linked to parvovirus B19, influenza, CMV and Epstein-Barr virus, according to a later analysis. A further reported finding was that TCR beta sequences accurately predicted the HLA-A and HLA-B alleles for most subjects in the first cohort. In both the original and validation cohorts, the classifier was reported to diagnose cytomegalovirus status with high specificity and sensitivity. Only TCR beta chains were sequenced in this cohort, and the absence of alpha or paired-chain data limited detectable features.

Library creation used the immunoSEQ multiplex PCR assay. A mixture of 60 forward primers for TCR Vbeta segments and 13 reverse primers for TCR Jbeta segments was used in the multiplex PCR. The CDR3 region of rearranged TCR beta genes was amplified from genomic DNA by a multiplex PCR assay. The Illumina HiSeq System was used to sequence the amplified TCR beta libraries as 87-base-pair reads. The paper's data handling went like this. A later analysis counted tens of millions of unique TCR beta chains across the 690 or so repertoires, and around 9.9 million of these chains were shared by at least two donors. Raw reads were error-corrected and collapsed into unique sequences with a nearest-neighbor algorithm that merged closely related sequences to remove PCR and sequencing errors. CDR3 sequences were aligned to IMGT reference sequences to assign V, D and J gene segments. For a sequence to be retained, a match of at least six nucleotides to both a V gene segment and a J gene segment was required. Rearrangements were called productive when the CDR3 lacked stop codons and stayed in frame with V and J; all others were non-productive. Following IMGT convention, CDR3 was defined as the stretch from the second conserved V-encoded cysteine up to the conserved J-encoded phenylalanine. The earlier analysis of roughly 590 of the donors excluded sequences that lacked an unambiguous match to a single V gene segment. An earlier analysis of 550 to 650 of the donors classified V segments as functional when productive rearrangements were above 56.7% and as segregating when the standard deviation between donors was above 5%. To diagnose cytomegalovirus status from the catalog of TCR beta chain sequences, a statistical classification framework was built. V and J gene assignment, in a later analysis, came from comparing TCR nucleotide sequences with IMGT/GENE-DB human TR gene sequences. The TCRdist pipeline was used in a later analysis to assign CDR3 sequences and most-parsimonious VDJ recombination scenarios. In a later analysis, each TCR beta chain was defined by its CDR3 amino acid sequence together with its V-gene family, and reads without a unique V-gene family were excluded. To address suspected cross-contamination and a sequencing artifact, a later analysis removed 592 highly shared, low-generation-probability nucleotide sequences. A later analysis calculated a clonal expansion index for each public chain from normalized within-repertoire ranks of inferred template counts. In a later analysis, generation probabilities were computed with a VDJ recombination model fitted to out-of-frame rearrangements, and the resulting probabilities were checked against IGoR. In a later analysis, hypergeometric tests were used to score TCR-TCR, TCR-HLA and TCR-CMV co-occurrence, with a repertoire-size bias correction applied to TCR pairs. A later analysis estimated false discovery rates by permuting HLA or CMV assignments 20 times. A later analysis grouped co-occurring TCRs with DBSCAN, adding TCRdist sequence similarity when clustering within HLA-allele-positive subsets. Co-occurrence clustering excluded repertoires with fewer than 30,000 or more than 120,000 public chains, plus five with anomalous nucleotide sharing. Imported from immuneACCESS, the table was reduced by TCRdb to in-frame sequences with V and J called. These copies leave out some clones; in studies compared against another copy, an unresolved V gene accounts for under half, and the cause of the remainder is not known. V and J calls and clone size are those listed in that table; D and trimming were worked out from the DNA. In all, the sample holds approximately 140,000 clones, and 60% to 85% of those were seen once. The ten biggest clones cover less than 15% of the sample.

Note on this clone: This receptor's antigen is unknown. Mismatch with germline at one junction end may stem from a read error.

The germline V gene (reference sequence) provides CDR1 SEHNR and CDR2 FQNEAQ. Including cysteine and phenylalanine, the CDR3 has 13 amino acids. Here the CDR3 DNA is all that survives: 39 bases in frame from base 1. The cohort was made up of 500 to 800 healthy bone marrow donors. All cohort members were sampled while nominally healthy, although unrecorded immune exposures were likely present. The donor was CMV seropositive and belonged to the group of a few hundred seropositive cohort members. Every donor gave a peripheral blood sample, and the peripheral blood mononuclear cells from that sample were used for TCR beta sequencing. Genomic DNA extraction from the blood cell samples was performed with the Qiagen DNeasy Blood Extraction Kit.

Sequencing was done on a sample of PBMCs. Rearrangement joined TRBV7-9 to TRBJ1-2; the D gene identity is not certain. The TCR was taken from a man aged 35-49 years in good health and CMV-seropositive. The nucleotides read TGTTCCAGCAGCTTAGAATCGAGCTATGGCTACACCTTC. Its protein reads: CSSSLESSYGYTF.